Below, one T cell receptor beta chain is given with its context. Its antigen is still unknown. There are 16 residues in the CDR3. The germline V gene has CDR1 SGHNT and CDR2 YYREEE (reference sequence). V shed 0 bases and J shed 5 bases, with 14 bases lying between them. This entry is derived from a study of OX40 agonist ivuxolimab in advanced cancers. Study in general: The dose-escalation group included hepatocellular carcinoma, melanoma, renal cell carcinoma and head and neck cancer. Age averaged 60 years (range roughly 23 to 90), and 82.7% were male. Partial responses were observed in three patients, of whom one had hepatocellular carcinoma and two had cutaneous melanoma.

The method was immunoSEQ multiplex PCR; TCRdb's version includes in-frame clones alone and lacks a portion of them. The table lists tens of thousands of clones, about 81% of them singletons. Study conclusions and caveats: Researchers report that CD8+ T cells had, on average, more expanded clones than CD4+.

This sample comprised CD4+ or CD8+ T cells sorted from blood, obtained in a trial of the OX40 agonist ivuxolimab. The chain has TRBV5-4 and TRBJ1-4; D is unclear. The source is an adult with an advanced solid tumor such as melanoma, head and neck, liver or kidney cancer. CDR3 nucleotides: TGTGCCAGCAGCTTGGATAGTACGTCACCCAATGAAAAACTGTTTTTT. This translates into CASSLDSTSPNEKLFF.